This TCR beta chain derives from a study of cytomegalovirus exposure and HLA in healthy donors (dated by TCRdb to 2016 to 2017). Regarding the research as a whole: An earlier analysis of several hundred of the donors reported approximately 300 Gb of sequence data and 95 million to 120 million unique TCR beta sequences obtained from 150 million to 200 million T cells. Among a few hundred genotyped donors of the cohort, an average of approximately 240,000 unique TCR beta nucleotide sequences were sequenced per donor, roughly a sixth of them non-productive. The later analysis used no new phenotypic data to find candidate immune exposures, relying instead on TCR beta sequences and their occurrence across donors. The aim of the study was to test whether cataloging public T cell receptors could identify signatures of past pathogen exposure. About 280 gigabases of sequencing data and roughly 80 million unique TCR sequences made up an early release that covered fewer than 650 HLA-typed donors. Of the roughly 400 genotyped donors, 65% to 90% were placed in the genetic ancestry cluster associated with self-reported Caucasian donors. HLA typing covered class I and class II loci at four-digit resolution. The study profiled the T cell repertoires of 500 to 800 subjects by immunosequencing and related them to cytomegalovirus serostatus. Donor age, sex, ethnicity and CMV serostatus were compiled together with the repertoire data. All discovery cohort repertoires had been generated using a single sequencing platform. A later genetic analysis took genome-wide SNP genotypes for about three fifths of the 666 donors and used that subset as a discovery cohort. In an earlier analysis of 500 to 650 of the donors, high-throughput TCR beta sequencing was used to judge whether each TCR beta V gene segment behaved as functional or pseudogenic. High-throughput TCR immunosequencing, statistical association of individual TCRs with disease status, and machine learning were combined to predict cytomegalovirus infection status. The number of typed donors differed by locus: about 620-640 for A, B, C, DRB1 and DQB1; 500 to 550 for DQA1; about 600 for DPA1; and around 490 for DPB1. Besides the first cohort of 550 to 750 subjects, a separate validation cohort made up of some 110 different subjects was used. A later analysis re-analyzed previously published TCR beta repertoires from approximately 670 donors and added high-resolution HLA genotyping to study TCR occurrence patterns. A handful of DR-DQ haplotypes were treated as single units for association and clustering because of strong linkage in the cohort.

Libraries were built with the immunoSEQ multiplex PCR assay. The multiplex PCR relied on a mix of 60 forward primers for TCR Vbeta segments and 13 reverse primers for TCR Jbeta segments. Amplification of the CDR3 region of rearranged TCR beta genes was performed with a multiplex PCR assay on genomic DNA. The Illumina HiSeq System was used to sequence the amplified TCR beta libraries as 87-base-pair reads. In the original analysis: A later analysis tallied tens of millions of unique TCR beta chains across the roughly 610 repertoires, and some 10 million of those chains were shared by two or more donors. Raw reads were error-corrected and collapsed into unique sequences with a nearest-neighbor algorithm that merged closely related sequences to remove PCR and sequencing errors. Alignment of CDR3 sequences to IMGT reference sequences was used to assign V, D and J gene segments. Each retained sequence needed at least a six-nucleotide match to both a V gene segment and a J gene segment. A rearrangement counted as productive if the CDR3 had no stop codons and remained in frame with V and J, and every other rearrangement counted as non-productive. CDR3 was defined according to IMGT convention as the region running from the second conserved V-encoded cysteine to the conserved J-encoded phenylalanine. Sequences without an unambiguous match to a single V gene segment were excluded from the earlier analysis of 450 to 750 of the donors. In an earlier analysis of 587 of the donors, a V segment was called functional when productive rearrangements were above 56.7%, and segregating when the standard deviation between donors exceeded 5%. A statistical classification framework was built for diagnosing cytomegalovirus status from the catalog of TCR beta chain sequences. A later analysis assigned V and J genes by comparing TCR nucleotide sequences with IMGT/GENE-DB human TR gene sequences. In a later analysis, CDR3 sequences and most-parsimonious VDJ recombination scenarios were assigned using the TCRdist pipeline. In a later analysis, each TCR beta chain was defined by its CDR3 amino acid sequence together with its V-gene family, and reads lacking a unique V-gene family were excluded. To address suspected cross-contamination and a sequencing artifact, a later analysis removed around 590 highly shared, low-generation-probability nucleotide sequences. For each public chain, a later analysis derived a clonal expansion index from normalized ranks of inferred template counts within each repertoire. Generation probabilities in a later analysis came from a VDJ recombination model fitted to out-of-frame rearrangements, and those results were checked against IGoR. In a later analysis, hypergeometric tests were used to score TCR-TCR, TCR-HLA and TCR-CMV co-occurrence, with a repertoire-size bias correction applied to TCR pairs. To estimate false discovery rates, a later analysis permuted the HLA or CMV assignments 20 times. In a later analysis, co-occurring TCRs were grouped with DBSCAN, and TCRdist sequence similarity was added when clustering was performed within HLA-allele-positive subsets. Repertoires with fewer than 30,000 or more than 120,000 public chains were left out of co-occurrence clustering, as were five repertoires with anomalous nucleotide sharing. TCRdb retrieved this table from immuneACCESS and kept in-frame rearrangements only. Not all clones are present; in checked studies, unresolved V genes account for under half, and no reason is known for the remainder. V and J calls and clone size follow that table, whereas D and trimming were derived from the DNA. The sample has under 250,000 clones on record, 85% of them singletons. The ten top clones hold 2% to 2.5% of the sample.

Broad study findings and their caveats: CMV serostatus was the only immune exposure information available for the cohort. Because counts were too low, about 17 rarely observed V segments, including chromosome 9 orphons, were excluded from the earlier analysis of 500 to 700 of the donors. Several of the top co-occurrence clusters appeared to be linked to parvovirus B19, influenza, CMV and Epstein-Barr virus, according to a later analysis. A later analysis found that TCR association rates varied across HLA loci, with DRB1 alleles showing the most associated TCRs and HLA-C alleles the fewest. While some public TCRs were present in many individuals, most TCR sequences turned up only very rarely across donors. Correlated functional status among segregating V segments might reflect linkage disequilibrium, but an unknown experimental factor could not be ruled out. Most CMV-associated TCR beta chains appeared to be HLA-restricted in a later analysis, and the HLA associations seemed to be driven largely by CMV exposure. A further reported finding was that TCR beta sequences accurately predicted the HLA-A and HLA-B alleles for most subjects in the first cohort. The classifier was reported to diagnose cytomegalovirus status with high specificity and sensitivity in both the original cohort and the validation cohort. A later analysis associated 16,951 TCR beta sequences with specific HLA alleles at a false discovery rate of 0.05. Three of the identified cytomegalovirus-associated TCR beta chains were confirmed in vitro to be specific for cytomegalovirus antigens. In an earlier analysis of 587 of the donors, most TCR beta V segments appeared in productive rearrangements about 90% or about 30% of the time, broadly matching IMGT annotations. Only TCR beta chains were sequenced in this cohort, and the absence of alpha or paired-chain data limited detectable features. Sequencing depth was assumed to be roughly uniform across donors in the presence/absence analyses, though that assumption may not hold. The authors suggested that the approach could potentially be extended to other disease states and immunological phenotypes. A cluster of highly shared sequence variants was judged likely to represent a technical artifact of the sequencing pipeline. Assigning TCR associations to individual alleles was difficult when HLA alleles, especially DR and DQ, strongly co-occurred. In a later analysis, HLA-associated TCR beta chains were found to be more clonally expanded and to have lower generation probabilities than equally common non-associated chains. Because some donors lacked HLA typing at each locus, the association tests relied only on the typed subset. The study listed over 150 TCR beta chains as associated with cytomegalovirus. According to a later genetic analysis, donors in an Asian-associated ancestry cluster had fewer N-insertions in productive TCRs than the approximately 670-donor mean. In a later genetic analysis, a missense DCLRE1C variant was associated with V-gene and J-gene trimming of TCR beta chains, and the association was replicated in an independent cohort.

In total, 666 healthy bone marrow donors made up the cohort. At the time of sampling, every cohort member was nominally healthy, though immune exposures that went unrecorded were likely present. The donor was CMV seronegative and belonged to the group of 352 seronegative cohort members. A peripheral blood sample was collected from each donor, and TCR beta sequencing was performed on peripheral blood mononuclear cells. Genomic DNA was extracted from the blood cell samples with the Qiagen DNeasy Blood Extraction Kit. About this clone: It has no known antigen specificity. Qualities for individual bases were not recorded, and no much larger clone is one base off.

This receptor was obtained from a woman aged 45-60 years in good health and CMV-seronegative. The sequenced material came from PBMCs.

In nucleotide form, the sequence is TGTGCCACCGGGCAGGGCCTAGGGACCCAGTACTTC. Its amino acids are CATGQGLGTQYF. The rearranged segments are TRBV15 and TRBJ2-5; the best D guess is TRBD1, with 5 bases matching. The CDR3 holds 12 amino acids from the cysteine to the phenylalanine. Of the read, only the CDR3 DNA is kept; its 36 bases are in frame from base 1. Via the germline V gene (reference sequence), CDR1 is LNHNV and CDR2 YYDKDF. V drops 8 bases and J drops 7 bases, leaving 14 bases in between.